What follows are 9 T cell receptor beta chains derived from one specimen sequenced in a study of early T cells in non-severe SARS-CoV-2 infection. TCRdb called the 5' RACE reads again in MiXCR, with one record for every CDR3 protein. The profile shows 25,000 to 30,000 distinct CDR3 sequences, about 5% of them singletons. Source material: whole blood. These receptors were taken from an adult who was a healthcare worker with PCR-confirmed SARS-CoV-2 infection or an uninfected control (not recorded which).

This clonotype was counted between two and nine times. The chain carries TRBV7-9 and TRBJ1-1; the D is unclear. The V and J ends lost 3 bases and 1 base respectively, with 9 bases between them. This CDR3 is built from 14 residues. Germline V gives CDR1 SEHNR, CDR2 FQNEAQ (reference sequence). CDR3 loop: CASSFENRNTEAFF. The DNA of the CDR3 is TGTGCCAGCAGCTTCGAGAACAGGAACACTGAAGCTTTCTTT.

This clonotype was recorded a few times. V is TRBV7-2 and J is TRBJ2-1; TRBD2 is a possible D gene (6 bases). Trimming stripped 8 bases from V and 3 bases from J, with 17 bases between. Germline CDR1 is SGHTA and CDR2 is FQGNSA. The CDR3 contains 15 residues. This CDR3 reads CASPASGLRYNEQFF. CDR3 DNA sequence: TGTGCCAGCCCAGCTTCGGGACTCCGCTACAATGAGCAGTTCTTC.

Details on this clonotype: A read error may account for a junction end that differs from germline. CDR3 bases: TGTGCCAGCAGTGTAGGGGACAGATACTACGAGCAGTGCTTC. It translates to CASSVGDRYYEQCF. The J gene is TRBJ2-7, the V gene TRBV6-1; 7 nucleotides line up with TRBD1. CDR1 is MNHNS, CDR2 SASEGT, per germline. This CDR3 has 14 amino acids.

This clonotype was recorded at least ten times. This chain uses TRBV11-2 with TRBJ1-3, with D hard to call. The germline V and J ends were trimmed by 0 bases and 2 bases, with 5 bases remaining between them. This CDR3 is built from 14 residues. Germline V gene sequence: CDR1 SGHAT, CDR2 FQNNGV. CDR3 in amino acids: CASSLDRPGNTIYF. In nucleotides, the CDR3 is TGTGCCAGCAGCTTAGACCGTCCTGGAAACACCATATATTTT. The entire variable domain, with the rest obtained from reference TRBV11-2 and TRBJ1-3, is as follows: EAGVAQSPRYKIIEKRQSVAFWCNPISGHATLYWYQQILGQGPKLLIQFQNNGVVDDSQLPKDRFSAERLKGVDSTLKIQPAKLEDSAVYLCASSLDRPGNTIYFGEGSWLTVV.

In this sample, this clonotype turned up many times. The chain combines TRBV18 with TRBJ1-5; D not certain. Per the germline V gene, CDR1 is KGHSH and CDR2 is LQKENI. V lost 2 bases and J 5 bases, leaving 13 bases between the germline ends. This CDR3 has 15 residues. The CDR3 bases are TGTGCCAGCTCACCAGGCGCAGCAGCGGATCAGCCCCAGCATTTT. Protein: CASSPGAAADQPQHF.

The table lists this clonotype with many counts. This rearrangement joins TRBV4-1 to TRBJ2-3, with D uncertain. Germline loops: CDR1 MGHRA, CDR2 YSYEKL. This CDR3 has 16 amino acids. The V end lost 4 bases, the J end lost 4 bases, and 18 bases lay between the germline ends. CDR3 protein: CASSPTYSRGADTQYF. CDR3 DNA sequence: TGCGCCAGCAGCCCTACCTACTCCCGTGGCGCAGATACGCAGTATTTT.

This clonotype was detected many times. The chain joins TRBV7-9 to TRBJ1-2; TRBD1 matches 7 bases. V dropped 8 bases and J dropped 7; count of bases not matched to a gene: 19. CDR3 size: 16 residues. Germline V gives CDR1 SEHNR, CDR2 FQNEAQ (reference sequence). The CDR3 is CASGQEGQLILTGYTF. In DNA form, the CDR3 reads TGTGCCAGCGGGCAGGAGGGACAGCTAATTTTGACTGGCTACACCTTC. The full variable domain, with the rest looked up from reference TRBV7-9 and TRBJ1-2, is DTGVSQNPRHKITKRGQNVTFRCDPISEHNRLYWYRQTLGQGPEFLTYFQNEAQLEKSRLLSDRFSAERPKGSFSTLEIQRTEQGDSAMYLCASGQEGQLILTGYTFGSGTRLTVV.

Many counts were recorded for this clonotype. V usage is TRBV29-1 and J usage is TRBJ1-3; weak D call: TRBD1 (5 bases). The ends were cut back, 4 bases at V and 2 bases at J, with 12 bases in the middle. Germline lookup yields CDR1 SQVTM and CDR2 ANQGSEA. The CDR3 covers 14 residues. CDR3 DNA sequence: TGCAGCGTTGTCGTCAGGGCGACTGGAAACACCATATATTTT. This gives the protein CSVVVRATGNTIYF.

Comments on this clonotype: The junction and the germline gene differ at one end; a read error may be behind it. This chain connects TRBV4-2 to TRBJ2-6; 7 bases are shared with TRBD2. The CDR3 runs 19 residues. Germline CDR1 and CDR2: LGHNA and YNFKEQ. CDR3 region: CASSQTLGRGNSGANVLTF. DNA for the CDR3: TGTGCCAGCAGCCAAACCCTAGGGAGGGGAAACTCTGGGGCCAACGTCCTGACTTTT.